This paragraph reports one T cell receptor beta chain. Its antigen is unknown. Nothing much larger sits one base from this clone, and base qualities are not available. The record originates from a study of blood T cells in healthy people across ages (dated by TCRdb to between 2014 and 2016). Regarding the study in general: In model experiments, template switching captured roughly one uniquely barcoded TCR beta cDNA molecule for every two T cells. Using deep sequencing normalized with unique cDNA molecular identifiers, the study measured how TCR beta repertoire diversity changes with age. The donors were divided into four age groups: young (average around 16 years), middle-aged (about 41), aged (about 56) and long-lived (approximately 74). To avoid experimental bias, donors of different ages were spread randomly across the sequencing lanes. For two donors (one aged 18 to 30 and one aged 80 or older), the study analyzed two additional independent replicas of 1 million unique cDNA reads from the same blood draw.

Libraries were made using 5' RACE. The reads were generated on an Illumina HiSeq 2500. The second PCR ran for about 6 to 12 cycles and used a J-beta primer mix along with a sample-barcoded 5' primer. Each TCR beta cDNA molecule received a unique molecular identifier from a template-switch 5' adaptor carrying 12 random nucleotides. Each sample yielded at least 2.5 million CDR3-containing paired-end reads. First-strand cDNA was synthesized from all RNA with the Mint cDNA synthesis kit, primed by a TRBC-specific oligonucleotide. Following uracil-DNA glycosylase treatment, all cDNA underwent a first 18-cycle PCR with the universal primers M1SS and BC2_uni_R. Concerning the study's data processing: For normalization, 1 million high-quality reads were randomly selected from each sample, with every read carrying a distinct molecular identifier. Instead of being binned into consensus sequences, reads with shared molecular identifiers were discarded. MiTCR, set to a Q25 quality threshold and the strictest error-elimination algorithm, was used for CDR3 identification, clonotype clustering and error correction. A nonparametric unseen species model using Euler transformation provided a lower-bound estimate of total TCR beta diversity. TCRdb handled the public reads itself, with Q25 trimming in fastp and clone calling in MiXCR, and kept productive beta chains. Identical CDR3 protein sequences are pooled into one entry, listed with their most common genes and DNA. The V and J calls and clone size are TCRdb's, not the authors'. A total of around 1,000,000 distinct CDR3 sequences appear in this sample, around two fifths of them only once. The top ten clones comprise 13% of the sample.

The CDR3 spans 14 residues, from the cysteine through the phenylalanine. CDR3 DNA is the only sequence kept; it has 42 bases, read in frame from the first base. Cut back by 4 bases and 10 bases, the V and J ends lie 17 bases apart. The germline V gene (reference sequence) yields LGHDT for CDR1 and YNNKEL for CDR2. Systemically healthy Caucasian individuals from Russia, approximately 39 in total and aged 6 to 90 years, were included as donors. About 10 milliliters of peripheral blood were collected from each donor into EDTA-treated Vacutainer tubes. Ficoll-Paque density-gradient centrifugation was used to isolate PBMCs, with at least 6 million obtained per sample. Trizol reagent was used to extract total RNA from the PBMCs, yielding at least 5.5 micrograms per sample. Naive CD45RAhigh/CD27high T cell percentages were measured by flow cytometry on a PBMC aliquot from every donor. Findings and caveats that apply to the study as a whole: Observed TCR beta diversity correlated strongly with the percentage of naive T cells measured by flow cytometry. Because the CMV infection status of the donors was unknown, age-related changes in expanded clonotypes may potentially have been confounded. Because profiling used bulk unsorted PBMCs, naive and antigen-experienced compartments could not be compared conclusively. Observed TCR beta diversity per million T cells fell roughly linearly with age, and a significant reduction was already apparent by age approximately 41. Total diversity estimates from one million sequenced T cells were considered lower bounds and underestimates. The long-lived group showed more naive CD4+ T cells, fewer expanded clones and increased TCR diversity than the aged group, suggesting age selection.

The chain is made from TRBV3-1 and TRBJ2-1; too little of a D gene remains to name it. The sequencing sample was made of blood. This sequence was found in a man aged 18 to 35 in good health. The CDR3 loop reads CASSLLGRTYEQFF. Here is the DNA: TGTGCCAGCAGCCTCCTCGGACGGACCTACGAGCAGTTCTTC.